This is a list of T cell receptor beta chains from one sample in a study of radiotherapy plus CTLA-4 blockade in lung cancer. The assay was immunoSEQ multiplex PCR, and TCRdb's table has in-frame clones only and misses some. Among over 50,000 clones listed, less than 85% were seen once. This sample comprised peripheral blood, obtained from a patient treated with radiotherapy plus ipilimumab. The receptors were gathered from a human donor with non-small cell lung cancer who had a complete response to radiotherapy plus ipilimumab. CDR3s include the opening cysteine and the closing phenylalanine or tryptophan. The order of the fields is J gene, V gene, CDR3 protein.

j_call: TRBJ1-2; v_call: TRBV7-2; cdr3_aa: CASSLESVRGFYGYTF
j_call: TRBJ2-2; v_call: TRBV29-1; cdr3_aa: CSVQQANTGELFF
j_call: TRBJ2-7; v_call: TRBV7-9; cdr3_aa: CASSSKWDRAWYEQYF
j_call: TRBJ2-3; v_call: TRBV14; cdr3_aa: CASSLHRLAGVPPAADTQYF
j_call: TRBJ2-7; v_call: TRBV27; cdr3_aa: CASSRQGAKEQYF
j_call: TRBJ1-4; v_call: TRBV10-3; cdr3_aa: CAISESGFWWGREKLFF
j_call: TRBJ2-7; v_call: TRBV11-3; cdr3_aa: CASSLTGDTYEQYF
j_call: TRBJ2-1; v_call: TRBV30; cdr3_aa: CAFGPSVYEQFF
j_call: TRBJ2-5; v_call: TRBV28; cdr3_aa: CASSSPRDSKGETQYF
j_call: TRBJ1-3; v_call: TRBV4-3; cdr3_aa: CASSLGQGSGNTIYF
j_call: TRBJ2-5; v_call: TRBV2; cdr3_aa: CARTGLAGLDLETQYF
j_call: TRBJ2-6; v_call: TRBV27; cdr3_aa: CASSFYVSGANVLTF
j_call: TRBJ1-3; v_call: TRBV15; cdr3_aa: CATQKREGNTIYF
j_call: TRBJ2-1; v_call: TRBV5-4; cdr3_aa: CASSLTRLAAGNEQFF
j_call: TRBJ1-1; v_call: TRBV6-6; cdr3_aa: CASRFTVNTEAFF
j_call: TRBJ1-5; v_call: TRBV9; cdr3_aa: CASSYGSGGDQPQHF
j_call: TRBJ1-4; v_call: TRBV9; cdr3_aa: CASSVEPARGKLFF
j_call: TRBJ1-2; v_call: TRBV5-1; cdr3_aa: CASSLDTTGGRGGYTF
j_call: TRBJ1-5; v_call: TRBV7-2; cdr3_aa: CASSLSRGQLNQPQHF
j_call: TRBJ2-3; v_call: TRBV19; cdr3_aa: CASSIGRSGITQYF
j_call: TRBJ2-1; v_call: TRBV27; cdr3_aa: CASSSLERGSYNEQFF
j_call: TRBJ2-1; v_call: TRBV10-3; cdr3_aa: CAIRPGLAGDKDEQFF
j_call: TRBJ2-5; v_call: TRBV25-1; cdr3_aa: CASSRGQVGETQYF
j_call: TRBJ2-1; v_call: TRBV4-1; cdr3_aa: CASSQAGLAGVGGGNEQFF
j_call: TRBJ1-4; v_call: TRBV19; cdr3_aa: CASSIGLGRGSEKLFF
j_call: TRBJ2-1; v_call: TRBV29-1; cdr3_aa: CSAGTLNEQFF
j_call: TRBJ2-2; v_call: TRBV27; cdr3_aa: CASSLDRDTGELFF
j_call: TRBJ2-5; v_call: TRBV5-1; cdr3_aa: CASSLDAGETQYF
j_call: TRBJ2-3; v_call: TRBV7-9; cdr3_aa: CASSLAAGRRDTQYF
j_call: TRBJ2-2; v_call: TRBV7-9; cdr3_aa: CASSLVGGRGTGELFF
j_call: TRBJ2-2; v_call: TRBV10-3; cdr3_aa: CATLAEPNTGELFF
j_call: TRBJ1-5; v_call: TRBV2; cdr3_aa: CASSEQGANQPQHF
j_call: TRBJ1-2; v_call: TRBV6-5; cdr3_aa: CASSPNSDRFHGYTF
j_call: TRBJ1-6; v_call: TRBV18; cdr3_aa: CASSPVRDSNSPLHF
j_call: TRBJ1-1; v_call: TRBV7-9; cdr3_aa: CASSRGPPEAFF
j_call: TRBJ1-2; v_call: TRBV11-2; cdr3_aa: CASSLGYGTAMLVTF
j_call: TRBJ1-4; v_call: TRBV30; cdr3_aa: CAFSGTGWEKLFF
j_call: TRBJ2-6; v_call: TRBV4-3; cdr3_aa: CASSRAPGQGPSGANVLTF
j_call: TRBJ2-2; v_call: TRBV4-1; cdr3_aa: CASSHTTLQGAGTGELFF
j_call: TRBJ2-1; v_call: TRBV7-9; cdr3_aa: CASSSPKAGPSYNEQFF
j_call: TRBJ2-5; v_call: TRBV6-1; cdr3_aa: CASSEPSGGAAETQYF
j_call: TRBJ2-7; v_call: TRBV19; cdr3_aa: CASQSEYEQYF